These 29 T cell receptor beta chains were sequenced from one sample in a study of T cells in Graves' hyperthyroidism and ophthalmopathy (dated by TCRdb to between 2017 and 2020). Receptors were amplified or captured by multiplex PCR. TCRdb lists the instrument as Illumina HiSeq 2000. The TCR beta CDR3 regions were amplified from the RNA transcripts. The TCR CDR3 was subjected to a first round of RT-PCR using the HTBI primer set and the Qiagen OneStep RT-PCR kit. TCRdb reran the public reads through fastp at Q25 and MiXCR, keeping productive beta chains. Rows are combined by CDR3 protein, so each entry shows the most common genes and DNA. Recorded for this sample are about 570,000 distinct CDR3 sequences; just over 45% of them occurred a single time. The ten largest clones take up roughly 20% of the sample. The sample was peripheral blood or thyroid tissue (not recorded which). These receptors were taken from an adult woman with Graves' disease, either hyperthyroidism or ophthalmopathy (not recorded which).

This chain connects TRBV29-1 to TRBJ2-2; D perhaps matches TRBD2 (6 bases). With 6 bases removed from V and 7 bases from J, the gap between germline ends came to 12 bases. In germline, CDR1 is SQVTM, CDR2 ANQGSEA. The CDR3 runs 12 residues. The CDR3 loop is CSVVMRGGELFF. The CDR3 region has the DNA TGCAGCGTAGTTATGCGGGGCGGGGAGCTGTTTTTT.

This chain joins TRBV7-3 and TRBJ2-5, with TRBD2 as a possible D gene (6 bases). Germline V lookup: CDR1 SGHTA, CDR2 FQGTGA. The CDR3 has 17 amino acids. V gave up 5 bases and J gave up 0 bases, with 19 bases separating them. The CDR3 DNA reads as TGTGCCAGCAGCCCAACCTTGTCGGAGGGTCACCAAGAGACCCAGTACTTC. Translation: CASSPTLSEGHQETQYF. Filled out from reference TRBV7-3 and TRBJ2-5, the complete variable domain reads GAGVSQTPSNKVTEKGKYVELRCDPISGHTALYWYRQSLGQGPEFLIYFQGTGAADDSGLPNDRFFAVRPEGSVSTLKIQRTERGDSAVYLCASSPTLSEGHQETQYFGPGTRLLVL.

A note on this clonotype: Sequence at one end of the junction differs from germline and may be a read error. The gene calls are TRBV7-2 and TRBJ1-1; 8 bases are a match to TRBD1. The CDR3 extends over 14 amino acids. Germline assignment: CDR1 SGHTA and CDR2 FQGNSA. The chain's CDR3 is CASSHVQGGTEAFF. DNA for the CDR3: TGCGCCAGCAGCCATGTACAGGGGGGCACTGAAGCTTTCTTT.

The chain couples TRBV25-1 to TRBJ2-7; TRBD2 aligns across 9 bases. V gave up 6 bases and J gave up 5 bases; unmatched junction bases: 11. This CDR3 region has 15 residues. Germline V gives CDR1 MGHDK, CDR2 SYGVNS. The CDR3 bases are TGTGCCAGCAGGCCTCGGAGCGGGAGGCCCCACGAGCAGTACTTC. Encoded protein: CASRPRSGRPHEQYF.

This clonotype was detected only once. The chain recombines TRBV29-1 with TRBJ1-1; TRBD1 agrees at 7 bases. Germline CDR1 SQVTM, CDR2 ANQGSEA. V was pared by 8 bases and J by 9 bases, with 12 bases of the junction left unmatched. This CDR3 spans 12 amino acids. The CDR3 nucleotides are TGCAGCAGCCGGGACAGACGCTTCAAAGCTTTCTTT. This gives the protein CSSRDRRFKAFF.

J is TRBJ1-2 and V is TRBV9; 8 nucleotides line up with TRBD1. With V trimmed by 3 bases and J by 4 bases, 5 bases remained unmatched. Germline V gene sequence: CDR1 SGDLS, CDR2 YYNGEE. CDR3 length: 14 residues. CDR3 DNA sequence: TGTGCCAGCAGCGGACGGACAGGGACCTATGGCTACACCTTC. Translated, it gives CASSGRTGTYGYTF.

This clonotype was detected a few times. The chain is built from TRBV18 and TRBJ1-2; no clear D. The CDR3 runs 14 residues. Germline-derived CDR1 and CDR2 are KGHSH and LQKENI. Trimming took off 3 bases at V and 2 bases at J, with 10 bases between the two ends. The CDR3 here is CASSPADGNYGYTF. In nucleotides, the CDR3 is TGTGCCAGCTCACCCGCGGACGGGAACTATGGCTACACCTTC.

To note about this clonotype: Compared with germline, one end of the junction differs, possibly owing to a read error. The chain links TRBV23-1 to TRBJ2-7; D is unclear. TRBV23-1 is labeled an ORF, and its function is uncertain. The CDR3 length is 14 residues. CDR3 residues: CASSLPSVSGEQYF. CDR3 nucleotide sequence: TGTGCCAGCAGTCTCCCCTCAGTTTCCGGCGAGCAGTACTTC.

The rearrangement links TRBV30 to TRBJ1-5; D remains ambiguous. CDR1 is GTSNPN, CDR2 SVGIG, per germline (reference sequence). Trimming removed 7 bases at V and 0 bases at J, with 19 bases between. The CDR3 is 16 residues long. CDR3 sequence: CAFTQGGSTSNQPQHF. DNA for the CDR3: TGTGCCTTCACTCAAGGTGGGAGCACTAGCAATCAGCCCCAGCATTTT.

V usage is TRBV7-2 and J usage is TRBJ1-6, with no clear D. Germline assignment: CDR1 SGHTA and CDR2 FQGNSA. The CDR3 length is 15 residues. The CDR3 sequence: CARRSQSSYNSPLHF. CDR3 nucleotide sequence: TGTGCTAGGCGGTCCCAGAGCTCCTATAATTCACCCCTCCACTTT.

V and J are TRBV7-8 and TRBJ1-6, with D unresolved. This CDR3 contains 16 residues. With 6 bases removed from V and 3 bases from J, the gap between germline ends came to 15 bases. Germline CDR1 reads SGHVS; CDR2 reads FQNEAQ. DNA of the CDR3: TGTGCCAGCAGGTTTGAGAGTCTTGGCTATAATTCACCCCTCCACTTT. Residues: CASRFESLGYNSPLHF.

The V call is TRBV20-1, the J call TRBJ2-2, with D possibly being TRBD2 (5 bases). This CDR3 has 14 residues. Deletions cut 1 base from V and 4 bases from J, with 10 bases between. Germline assignment: CDR1 DFQATT and CDR2 SNEGSKA (reference sequence). The DNA for the CDR3 is TGCAGTGCTAGAGTGGGAGCCTTCACCGGGGAGCTGTTTTTT. Translated, it gives CSARVGAFTGELFF.

This clonotype was recorded many times. The chain is built from TRBV5-6 and TRBJ2-5, with a possible D match to TRBD2 (6 bases). This CDR3 is 13 amino acids long. Germline loops: CDR1 SGHDT, CDR2 YYEEEE. Trimming cost V 0 bases and J 5 bases, with 8 bases left between them. The CDR3 reads CASSLAGDETQYF. The DNA for the CDR3 is TGTGCCAGCAGCTTGGCGGGGGACGAGACCCAGTACTTC. The full variable domain, rest sourced from reference TRBV5-6 and TRBJ2-5, is DAGVTQSPTHLIKTRGQQVTLRCSPKSGHDTVSWYQQALGQGPQFIFQYYEEEERQRGNFPDRFSGHQFPNYSSELNVNALLLGDSALYLCASSLAGDETQYFGPGTRLLVL.

Concerning this clonotype: At one of its ends the junction is not consistent with the germline gene, which may arise from a read error. The chain couples TRBV7-8 to TRBJ2-7; possibly TRBD2 for D (6 bases). The CDR3 covers 13 residues. The germline CDR1 and CDR2 sequences are SGHVS and FQNEAQ. CDR3 sequence reads: CASMRGLLYEQYF. In nucleotides, the CDR3 is TGCGCCAGCATGCGGGGTTTACTCTACGAGCAGTACTTC. Looking up the rest from reference TRBV7-8 and TRBJ2-7 gives the full variable domain: GAGVSQSPRYKVAKRGQDVALRCDPISGHVSLFWYQQALGQGPEFLTYFQNEAQLDKSGLPSDRFFAERPEGSVSTLKIQRTQQEDSAVYLCASMRGLLYEQYFGPGTRLTVT.

The sample holds many counts of this clonotype. The chain employs TRBV5-1 and TRBJ2-5; 7 bases align to TRBD2. The CDR3 runs 16 residues. The germline V gene has CDR1 SGHRS and CDR2 YFSETQ. J was trimmed by 2 bases and V by 0 bases; bases with no gene match: 7. The CDR3 sequence is CASSLAASGGQETQYF. As DNA, the CDR3 is TGCGCCAGCAGCTTGGCGGCTAGCGGAGGACAAGAGACCCAGTACTTC. The full variable domain, in which reference TRBV5-1 and TRBJ2-5 provide the parts outside the CDR3, is KAGVTQTPRYLIKTRGQQVTLSCSPISGHRSVSWYQQTPGQGLQFLFEYFSETQRNKGNFPGRFSGRQFSNSRSEMNVSTLELGDSALYLCASSLAASGGQETQYFGPGTRLLVL.

For this clonotype: The junction differs from germline at one of its ends, possibly a read error. V and J are TRBV7-2 and TRBJ2-2, with a tentative D call TRBD1 (6 bases). This CDR3 region has 14 residues. Germline CDR1 reads SGHTA; CDR2 reads FQGNSA. CDR3 sequence reads: CVSSQGQPTGELFF. As DNA, the CDR3 is TGTGTCAGCAGCCAAGGACAGCCCACCGGGGAGCTGTTTTTT.

With regard to this clonotype: Lacking the conserved final phenylalanine or tryptophan, this CDR3 likely reflects a read error. The DNA is omitted, as the CDR3 cannot be located on it reliably, and the CDR3 follows TCRdb's listing. The V gene is TRBV7-8, the J gene TRBJ1-4. The CDR3 has 9 amino acids, counting both end residues. Germline values: CDR1 SGHVS, CDR2 FQNEAQ. The CDR3 spells CASSPNLSY.

V usage is TRBV29-1 and J usage is TRBJ2-5, with 10 bases identical to TRBD2. The V gene's germline CDR1 is SQVTM and CDR2 ANQGSEA. The CDR3 is made up of 13 amino acids. V lost 6 bases to trimming and J lost 6 bases; unmatched junction nucleotides: 7. The CDR3 here is CSVLLAGGKTQYF. CDR3 nucleotide sequence: TGCAGCGTCCTCTTAGCGGGGGGAAAGACCCAGTACTTC.

This clonotype was recorded many times. The chain is built from TRBV5-1 and TRBJ1-6; D is unclear. The CDR3 loop spans 15 amino acids. V lost 3 bases, J lost 6 bases, and 13 bases lay in between. CDR1 SGHRS and CDR2 YFSETQ come from the germline V gene. The CDR3 is CASSSDLPSNSPLHF. CDR3 DNA sequence: TGCGCCAGCAGCTCGGACCTACCTAGTAATTCACCCCTCCACTTT.

This clonotype was recorded many times. The rearrangement joins TRBV10-3 to TRBJ1-2; tentatively, D is TRBD1 (5 bases). CDR1 and CDR2 (germline): ENHRY, SYGVKD. The V end lost 3 bases, the J end lost 1 base, and 24 bases lay between the germline ends. The CDR3 totals 19 residues. CDR3 sequence reads: CAISEQPTRAGTSNYGYTF. The CDR3 coding sequence is TGTGCCATCAGTGAACAACCCACCCGCGCAGGGACGAGTAACTATGGCTACACCTTC.

The sample holds many counts of this clonotype. This chain uses TRBV5-1 with TRBJ1-1; D remains unclear. V lost 4 bases to trimming and J lost 0 bases, with 7 bases between them. From germline, CDR1 is SGHRS and CDR2 YFSETQ. This CDR3 is built from 13 residues. CDR3 residues: CASSRSVNTEAFF. CDR3 nucleotide sequence: TGCGCCAGCAGCCGGTCGGTGAACACTGAAGCTTTCTTT.

The chain's CDR3 is CASSQEDRNTEAFF. The CDR3 DNA reads as TGTGCCAGCAGCCAAGAAGACCGGAACACTGAAGCTTTCTTT. The V gene is TRBV4-2, the J gene TRBJ1-1; D is unclear. Germline V gives CDR1 LGHNA, CDR2 YNFKEQ. Trimming took off 0 bases at V and 1 base at J, with 6 bases between the two ends. The CDR3 is made up of 14 amino acids.

The V call is TRBV10-3, the J call TRBJ1-5; unclear D gene. There are 12 residues in the CDR3. The germline CDR1 and CDR2 sequences are ENHRY and SYGVKD. V was cut by 1 base and J by 4 bases, with 2 bases left in between. The CDR3, as DNA: TGTGCCATCAGTGAGTTAAATCAGCCCCAGCATTTT. Protein: CAISELNQPQHF.

This sequence joins TRBV7-6 and TRBJ1-5; D remains unclear. Trimming took off 9 bases at V and 2 bases at J, with 2 bases between the two ends. This CDR3 is 10 amino acids long. CDR1 is SGHVS, CDR2 FNYEAQ, per germline. CDR3 DNA sequence: TGTGCCAGGGGCAATCAGCCCCAGCATTTT. Its translation is CARGNQPQHF.

This clonotype showed up many times. The V and J genes are TRBV12-3 or TRBV12-4 and TRBJ1-3; 8 positions agree with TRBD1. This CDR3 comprises 14 residues. Losses at the gene ends were 5 bases for V and 2 bases for J; bases not matched to a gene: 2. CDR3 sequence: CASSPTGAGNTIYF. The CDR3 nucleotides are TGTGCCAGCAGTCCGACAGGGGCTGGAAACACCATATATTTT.

This clonotype was recorded many times. The chain carries TRBV5-1 and TRBJ1-5; possible D gene TRBD1, 5 bases. The ends were cut back, 0 bases at V and 2 bases at J, with 12 bases in the middle. There are 16 residues in the CDR3. Germline-derived CDR1 and CDR2 are SGHRS and YFSETQ. CDR3: CASSLDGTGGNQPQHF. CDR3 bases: TGCGCCAGCAGCTTGGATGGGACGGGTGGCAATCAGCCCCAGCATTTT. Combining the CDR3 with reference TRBV5-1 and TRBJ1-5 gives the whole variable domain KAGVTQTPRYLIKTRGQQVTLSCSPISGHRSVSWYQQTPGQGLQFLFEYFSETQRNKGNFPGRFSGRQFSNSRSEMNVSTLELGDSALYLCASSLDGTGGNQPQHFGDGTRLSIL.

This clonotype occurred many times. The CDR3 DNA reads as TGTGCCAGCAGCCTCACCCAACAGGGGTGGGAGCAGTACTTC. Encoded protein: CASSLTQQGWEQYF. The rearrangement joins TRBV3-1 to TRBJ2-7, with TRBD1 matching 7 bases. V lost 4 bases, J lost 7 bases, and 10 bases stayed unmatched. CDR1 and CDR2 (germline): LGHDT, YNNKEL (reference sequence). The CDR3 contains 14 residues.

The DNA for the CDR3 is TGTGCCACCAGCGGAGTGGGGACCCAACAAGAGACCCAGTACTTC. Translating gives CATSGVGTQQETQYF. The genes are TRBV15 and TRBJ2-5; tentatively, D is TRBD1 or TRBD2 (5 bases each). Deletions cut 5 bases from V and 2 bases from J, with 15 bases between. The CDR3 is 15 amino acids. CDR1 is LNHNV and CDR2 is YYDKDF in the germline V gene (reference sequence).

The chain combines TRBV7-9 with TRBJ2-7; 10 nucleotides match TRBD2. The CDR3 runs 16 residues. Trimming cost V 0 bases and J 6 bases; bases outside gene matches: 8. CDR1 and CDR2 (germline): SEHNR, FQNEAQ (reference sequence). The DNA for the CDR3 is TGTGCCAGCAGCTTAGCTAAGGCTAGCGGGGGTAGCGAGCAGTACTTC. Protein: CASSLAKASGGSEQYF.